This is a list of T cell receptor beta chains from one sample in a study of a mutant IDH1 vaccine in newly diagnosed glioma. The data were produced by immunoSEQ multiplex PCR, yet TCRdb's version contains in-frame clones alone and is incomplete. The data hold about 23,000 clones, with 79% observed a single time. For these TCRs, the target antigens are not known. This sample comprised PBMCs, obtained from a glioma patient whose treatment included an IDH1 peptide vaccine. The source is a man aged 40-55 years with glioma. Both conserved end residues are part of each CDR3. D genes are given only for firm matches. A clone size is listed for some rows: how often the clone was seen (once, few, many), or a class if it is expanded.

>-|TRBV19|-|TRBJ2-2
CASSPAGVQNTGELFF
TGTGCCAGTAGCCCCGCCGGGGTCCAGAACACCGGGGAGCTGTTTTTT
>-|TRBV19|-|TRBJ1-2
CATSPQRGADYGYTF
TGTGCAACCAGCCCTCAGAGGGGCGCAGACTATGGCTACACCTTC
>-|TRBV4-1|TRBD1|TRBJ2-6
CASSRSDRGRFTSSGANVLTF
TGCGCCAGCAGCCGCAGTGACAGGGGGCGCTTTACGAGCTCTGGGGCCAACGTCCTGACTTTC
>-|TRBV7-2|-|TRBJ1-3
CASSSPGWGNTIYF
TGTGCCAGCAGCTCCCCGGGGTGGGGAAACACCATATATTTT
>once|TRBV19|TRBD1|TRBJ2-1
CASSPQRGTGDNEQFF
TGTGCCAGTAGCCCCCAACGAGGGACAGGGGACAATGAGCAGTTCTTC
>-|TRBV10-2|-|TRBJ1-4
CASRRGFAGEKLFF
TGCGCCAGCAGAAGGGGATTCGCAGGAGAAAAACTGTTTTTT
>-|TRBV19|-|TRBJ2-3
CASKELGLDDTQYF
TGTGCCAGTAAGGAGTTAGGGTTGGACGATACGCAGTATTTT
>-|TRBV20-1|TRBD2|TRBJ2-5
CSKAGEETQYF
TGCAGTAAAGCGGGAGAAGAGACCCAGTACTTC
>-|TRBV13|-|TRBJ2-3
CASSQLVVTDTQYF
TGTGCCAGCAGCCAACTTGTAGTCACAGATACGCAGTATTTT
>-|TRBV7-9|TRBD2|TRBJ2-5
CASSSSGTSGRATQYF
TGTGCCAGCAGCTCTTCAGGGACTAGCGGGAGGGCGACCCAGTACTTC
>-|TRBV4-1|TRBD1|TRBJ1-1
CASSQDLVTGNAFF
TGCGCCAGCAGCCAAGATTTGGTGACAGGGAACGCTTTCTTT
>-|TRBV5-4|-|TRBJ2-6
CASSLSRTVNSGANVLTF
TGTGCCAGCAGCTTGTCCCGGACAGTAAATTCTGGGGCCAACGTCCTGACTTTC
>-|TRBV6-5|TRBD2|TRBJ2-3
CASTPGLALDTQYF
TGTGCCAGCACCCCGGGACTAGCTTTAGATACGCAGTATTTT
>-|TRBV2|-|TRBJ1-2
CASSETGLPGYTF
TGTGCCAGCAGTGAAACAGGCCTCCCTGGCTACACCTTC
>-|TRBV11-2|-|TRBJ2-2
CASRDYSWDTNTGELFF
TGTGCCAGCAGAGACTACAGCTGGGATACGAACACCGGGGAGCTGTTTTTT
>-|TRBV11-2|-|TRBJ1-1
CASSLGTRGRAEAFF
TGTGCCAGCAGCTTAGGTACCCGGGGTCGGGCTGAAGCTTTCTTT
>-|TRBV6-6|-|TRBJ2-1
CASSYSDEQFF
TGTGCCAGCAGTTACTCGGATGAGCAGTTCTTC
>few|TRBV29-1|-|TRBJ2-5
CSGRTDQETQYF
TGCAGCGGACGGACAGACCAAGAGACCCAGTACTTC
>-|TRBV29-1|TRBD1|TRBJ1-1
CSVVGGNTEAFF
TGCAGCGTTGTAGGGGGCAATACTGAAGCTTTCTTT
>medium-sized|TRBV7-8|-|TRBJ2-5
CASSLVTVQETQYF
TGTGCCAGCAGCTTAGTGACAGTCCAAGAGACCCAGTACTTC
>-|TRBV5-1|TRBD2|TRBJ2-7
CASSPPGLAGPDSYEQYF
TGCGCCAGCAGCCCCCCGGGACTAGCGGGTCCGGACTCCTACGAGCAGTACTTC
>few|TRBV7-2|TRBD2|TRBJ2-7
CASSLGGRNSYEQYF
TGTGCCAGCAGCTTAGGCGGGAGGAACTCCTACGAGCAGTACTTC
>-|TRBV19|TRBD2|TRBJ2-3
CASLPSSGRTDTQYF
TGTGCCAGTCTCCCCTCTAGCGGGAGGACAGATACGCAGTATTTT
>-|TRBV18|-|TRBJ2-1
CASSPILGDNEQFF
TGTGCCAGCTCACCCATCTTGGGAGACAATGAGCAGTTCTTC
>-|TRBV20-1|-|TRBJ2-7
CSAAGPYEQYF
TGCAGTGCCGCTGGACCCTACGAGCAGTACTTC
>-|TRBV4-3|TRBD1|TRBJ2-2
CASTMQGAPNTGELFF
TGCGCCAGCACAATGCAGGGGGCGCCGAACACCGGGGAGCTGTTTTTT
>few|TRBV19|-|TRBJ2-2
CASSPREFNTGELFF
TGTGCCAGTAGCCCCAGGGAATTTAACACCGGGGAGCTGTTTTTT
>-|TRBV12-5|-|TRBJ1-2
CASGLSTFSGYTF
TGTGCTAGTGGTTTGTCCACGTTTAGTGGCTACACCTTC
>once|TRBV19|TRBD2|TRBJ2-3
CASGGERADTQYF
TGTGCCAGCGGGGGGGAGAGGGCAGATACGCAGTATTTT
>-|TRBV4-3|-|TRBJ1-1
CATSGDWNTEAFF
TGCGCCACCTCGGGTGACTGGAACACTGAAGCTTTCTTT
>-|TRBV7-9|-|TRBJ1-4
CASSSIRDAGNREKLFF
TGTGCCAGCAGCTCCATCCGGGACGCCGGAAACCGGGAAAAACTGTTTTTT
>-|TRBV6-1|TRBD1|TRBJ1-5
CASSLQGAYNQPQHF
TGTGCCAGCAGTTTACAGGGGGCTTACAATCAGCCCCAGCATTTT
>-|TRBV10-3|-|TRBJ2-5
CAAHSDRQETQYF
TGTGCCGCCCACAGTGACAGACAAGAGACCCAGTACTTC
>once|TRBV19|-|TRBJ2-7
CASRPGHPAEQYF
TGTGCCAGTAGACCGGGACACCCCGCGGAGCAGTACTTC
>-|TRBV5-6|TRBD2|TRBJ2-3
CASSSTWTSGRGTDTQYF
TGTGCCAGCAGCTCAACCTGGACTAGCGGGAGAGGCACAGATACGCAGTATTTT
>-|TRBV4-1|-|TRBJ2-1
CASSQDPEGYNEQFF
TGCGCCAGCAGCCAAGACCCGGAGGGATACAATGAGCAGTTCTTC
>once|TRBV7-6|-|TRBJ2-7
CASSRTSSYEQYF
TGTGCCAGCAGCCGGACTTCCTCCTACGAGCAGTACTTC
>-|TRBV15|-|TRBJ1-1
CATSRDRRLNTEAFF
TGTGCCACCAGCAGAGATCGGCGTCTGAACACTGAAGCTTTCTTT
>-|TRBV19|TRBD1|TRBJ1-4
CASSPPDRVVEKLFF
TGTGCCAGTAGTCCCCCGGACAGGGTGGTTGAAAAACTGTTTTTT
>-|TRBV19|TRBD2|TRBJ2-7
CASSRLAGGRSYEQYF
TGTGCCAGTAGCAGACTAGCGGGAGGCCGCTCCTACGAGCAGTACTTC
>-|TRBV14|TRBD1|TRBJ1-3
CASSRAGTGSSYSGNTIYF
TGTGCCAGCAGCCGAGCCGGGACAGGGTCCTCTTACTCTGGAAACACCATATATTTT
>-|TRBV28|TRBD1|TRBJ1-1
CASSLYQGDTEAFF
TGTGCCAGCAGTTTATACCAGGGGGATACTGAAGCTTTCTTT
>-|TRBV5-1|-|TRBJ2-2
CASSEQPAGELFF
TGCGCCAGCAGTGAGCAGCCCGCCGGGGAGCTGTTTTTT
>-|TRBV7-2|TRBD2|TRBJ2-1
CASSWRREGVYEQFF
TGTGCCAGCAGTTGGCGGCGGGAGGGGGTTTATGAGCAGTTCTTC
>-|TRBV7-7|TRBD1|TRBJ2-5
CASSVGTGGQETQYF
TGTGCCAGCAGCGTAGGGACAGGGGGGCAGGAGACCCAGTACTTC